The clone carrying this T cell receptor (beta chain) came up once. This sample is drawn from a study of blood T cell repertoires in COVID-19. At the level of the study: The origin of the acute and convalescent COVID-19 samples was the United States, Italy and Spain.

Residents of around 24 US areas, aged roughly 18 to 89 years, made up the participants. As handled by the study authors: Amplifying reference gene primers gave estimates of nucleated cell counts. Data came from immunoSEQ multiplex PCR; TCRdb stores just in-frame clones and leaves some out. The V and J calls and clone size were taken over from that table, and D and trimming were inferred from the DNA. Here the sample spans around 230,000 clones, around nine tenths being singletons. This CDR3 has 15 amino acids. Germline V CDR1 and CDR2: LGHDT, YNNKEL (reference sequence). V lost 4 bases to trimming and J lost 4 bases; unmatched junction nucleotides: 10.

Material: PBMCs or T cells enriched from blood (not recorded which). The chain employs TRBV3-1 (or the pseudogene TRBV3-2) and TRBJ2-7; 7 bases line up with TRBD1. This TCR was sampled from a woman in her 30s with acute COVID-19. The CDR3 loop is CASSRGTEWIYEQYF. CDR3 in DNA: TGTGCCAGCAGCCGGGGGACAGAGTGGATTTACGAGCAGTACTTC.